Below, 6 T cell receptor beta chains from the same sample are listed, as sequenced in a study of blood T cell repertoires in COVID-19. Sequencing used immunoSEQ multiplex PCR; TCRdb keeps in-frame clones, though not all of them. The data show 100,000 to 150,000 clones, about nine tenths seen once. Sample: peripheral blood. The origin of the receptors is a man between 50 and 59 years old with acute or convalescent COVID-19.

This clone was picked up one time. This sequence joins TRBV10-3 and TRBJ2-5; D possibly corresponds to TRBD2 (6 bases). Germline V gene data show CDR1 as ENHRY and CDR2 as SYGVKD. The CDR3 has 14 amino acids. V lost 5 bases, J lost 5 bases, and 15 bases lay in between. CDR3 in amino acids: CAISTGTGGETQYF. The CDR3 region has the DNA TGTGCCATCAGTACCGGGACTGGGGGGGAGACCCAGTACTTC.

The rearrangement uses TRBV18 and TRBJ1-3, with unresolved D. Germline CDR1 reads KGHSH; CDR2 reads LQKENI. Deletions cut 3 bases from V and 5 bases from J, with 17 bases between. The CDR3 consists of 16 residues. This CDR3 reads CASSPPRGGLRNTIYF. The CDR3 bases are TGTGCCAGCTCACCCCCCCGGGGAGGGCTGAGAAACACCATATATTTT.

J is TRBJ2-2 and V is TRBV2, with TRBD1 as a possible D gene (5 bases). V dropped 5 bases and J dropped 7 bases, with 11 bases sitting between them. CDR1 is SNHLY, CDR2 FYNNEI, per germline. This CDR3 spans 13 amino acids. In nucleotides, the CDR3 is TGTGCCAGCAGTCTAAGGGGTTACGGGGAGCTGTTTTTT. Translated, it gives CASSLRGYGELFF. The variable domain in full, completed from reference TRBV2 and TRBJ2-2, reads EPEVTQTPSHQVTQMGQEVILRCVPISNHLYFYWYRQILGQKVEFLVSFYNNEISEKSEIFDDQFSVERPDGSNFTLKIRSTKLEDSAMYFCASSLRGYGELFFGEGSRLTVL.

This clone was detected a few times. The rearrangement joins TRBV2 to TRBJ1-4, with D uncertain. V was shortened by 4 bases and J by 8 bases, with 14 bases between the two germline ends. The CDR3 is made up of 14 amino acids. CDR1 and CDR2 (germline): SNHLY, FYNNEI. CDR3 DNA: TGTGCCAGCAGTGTGGCAATCGGAGGGGAAAAACTGTTTTTT. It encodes CASSVAIGGEKLFF.

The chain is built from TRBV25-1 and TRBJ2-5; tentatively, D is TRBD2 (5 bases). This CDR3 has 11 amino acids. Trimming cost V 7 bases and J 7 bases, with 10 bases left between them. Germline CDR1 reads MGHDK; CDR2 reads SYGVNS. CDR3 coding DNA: TGTGCCAGCACCGAACTAGGGACCCAGTACTTC. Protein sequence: CASTELGTQYF.

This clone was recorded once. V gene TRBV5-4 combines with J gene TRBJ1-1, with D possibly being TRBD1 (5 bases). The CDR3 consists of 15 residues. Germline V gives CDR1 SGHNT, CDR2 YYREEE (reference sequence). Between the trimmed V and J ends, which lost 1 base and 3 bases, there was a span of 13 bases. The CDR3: CASSLLGGSYTEAFF. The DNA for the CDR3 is TGTGCCAGCAGCTTGTTGGGGGGTAGTTACACTGAAGCTTTCTTT.